This is a list of T cell receptor beta chains from one sample in a study of blood T cell repertoires in COVID-19. Method: immunoSEQ multiplex PCR; TCRdb's copy keeps in-frame clones and lacks some. The data show tens of thousands of clones, around four fifths seen once. The sequenced sample was peripheral blood. Every receptor here comes from a man in his sixties or seventies with acute or convalescent COVID-19. The CDR3 runs from the conserved cysteine through the conserved F or W. Each record gives: J gene, V gene, CDR3 length, D gene, clone size, CDR3 DNA, CDR3 protein. D genes are given only for firm matches. The size of a clone is reported for some rows only, either as once, few or many, or as a class for expanded clones.

TRBJ2-1,TRBV12-5,15,TRBD1,-,TGTGCTAGTGGTTCCGGACAGGGGACCTACAATGAGCAGTTCTTC,CASGSGQGTYNEQFF
TRBJ2-7,TRBV5-5,15,-,-,TGTGCCAGCAGCGGGGGGCTAGCGGACCTATACGAGCAGTACTTC,CASSGGLADLYEQYF
TRBJ2-2,TRBV27,15,TRBD1,-,TGTGCCAGCAGAAAGGGACAGGAGAACACCGGGGAGCTGTTTTTT,CASRKGQENTGELFF
TRBJ1-1,TRBV4-3,14,TRBD1,-,TGCGCCAGCAGCCAGACAGGGTTGGTCACTGAAGCTTTCTTT,CASSQTGLVTEAFF
TRBJ2-2,TRBV5-1,15,-,-,TGCGCCAGCAGCTTGTACCAGGGGAACACCGGGGAGCTGTTTTTT,CASSLYQGNTGELFF
TRBJ1-4,TRBV5-1,14,-,-,TGCGCCAGCAGCTTGGCCGCAACTAATGAAAAACTGTTTTTT,CASSLAATNEKLFF
TRBJ2-2,TRBV6-5,15,TRBD2,-,TGTGCCAGCACCTGGGCGGGAGGGGTTTCCGGGGAGCTGTTTTTT,CASTWAGGVSGELFF
TRBJ2-1,TRBV7-8,15,TRBD2,-,TGTGCCAGCAGCTTAGTGGGCGGGGGGGCCTACGAGCAGTTCTTC,CASSLVGGGAYEQFF
TRBJ2-1,TRBV6-5,16,TRBD1,-,TGTGCCAGCAGTTCCACCCCAGGGGGCTCCTACAATGAGCAGTTCTTC,CASSSTPGGSYNEQFF
TRBJ2-5,TRBV29-1,12,-,few,TGCAGCGTGGGACATATCCAAGAGACCCAGTACTTC,CSVGHIQETQYF
TRBJ1-4,TRBV28,13,-,-,TGTGCCAGCAGTGATTTCCGAGATGAAAAACTGTTTTTT,CASSDFRDEKLFF
TRBJ1-2,TRBV5-8,14,-,-,TGTGCCAGCAGCTTGGACACCACTAACTATGGCTACACCTTC,CASSLDTTNYGYTF
TRBJ1-4,TRBV4-3,14,-,-,TGCGCCAGCAGCCAACAGGGAACTAATGAAAAACTGTTTTTT,CASSQQGTNEKLFF
TRBJ2-5,TRBV27,17,-,-,TGTGCCAGCAGTTTATATGCAGGGGAATCATCGGGAGAGACCCAGTACTTC,CASSLYAGESSGETQYF
TRBJ1-2,TRBV5-1,15,-,-,TGCGCCAGCAGCTTGTACTACGGCAGCAACTATGGCTACACCTTC,CASSLYYGSNYGYTF
TRBJ2-3,TRBV5-6,13,-,-,TGTGCCAGCAGCTACGCGCCCCCAGATACGCAGTATTTT,CASSYAPPDTQYF
TRBJ2-7,TRBV11-2,15,TRBD2,-,TGTGCCAGCAGCTTCTCTTCCTCGGGAGGATACGAGCAGTACTTC,CASSFSSSGGYEQYF
TRBJ1-4,TRBV18,14,-,-,TGTGCCAGCTCACCACTCACAGGTGGTGAAAAACTGTTTTTT,CASSPLTGGEKLFF
TRBJ2-7,TRBV9,8,-,once,TGTGCCAGCAGCGTGCCCAGGTTC,CASSVPRF
TRBJ1-5,TRBV5-6,17,-,-,TGTGCCAGCGCCACCATACAGGGTGTGAAGAGCAATCAGCCCCAGCATTTT,CASATIQGVKSNQPQHF
TRBJ2-1,TRBV13,15,TRBD2,-,TGTGCCAGCAGCCTAGGACTAGCGGGAAACAATGAGCAGTTCTTC,CASSLGLAGNNEQFF
TRBJ1-2,TRBV27,20,TRBD1,-,TGTGCCAGCAGAACTTTGGTCTCCCTGAGGGACAGGGGGCAATACGATGGCTACACCTTC,CASRTLVSLRDRGQYDGYTF
TRBJ1-5,TRBV7-4,16,TRBD1,-,TGTGCCAGCAGCTTAGGGGGACAGAAGAGCAATCAGCCCCAGCATTTT,CASSLGGQKSNQPQHF
TRBJ1-3,TRBV5-1,16,-,-,TGCGCCAGCAGCTTGACGACAGGTAACTCTGGAAACACCATATATTTT,CASSLTTGNSGNTIYF
TRBJ1-6,TRBV20-1,16,-,-,TGCAGTGCTAGTGACAGAGGGAGCTCCTATAATTCACCCCTCCACTTT,CSASDRGSSYNSPLHF
TRBJ1-1,TRBV12-3/TRBV12-4,12,-,-,TGTGCCAGCAGTACAGGGCGTATAACGGCTTTCTTT,CASSTGRITAFF
TRBJ1-3,TRBV4-1,16,-,-,TGCGCCAGCAGCCAACCTACTAGGGAGTCAGGAAACACCATATATTTT,CASSQPTRESGNTIYF
TRBJ1-4,TRBV12-2,14,-,-,-,CASRVGQGNEKLFF
TRBJ2-1,TRBV12-5,16,TRBD2,few,TGTGCTAGTGGCCGGGGCGGGGGAGGCTCCTACAATGAGCAGTTCTTC,CASGRGGGGSYNEQFF
TRBJ1-3,TRBV11-2,14,TRBD1,few,TGTGCCAGCAGCACAAAGGACAGGTGGAACACCATATATTTT,CASSTKDRWNTIYF
TRBJ1-1,TRBV5-1,13,-,-,TGCGCCAGCAGCGTCGGACAGAACACTGAAGCTTTCTTT,CASSVGQNTEAFF
TRBJ2-1,TRBV29-1,15,-,-,TGCAGCGCTAAAAAAAGAGGACAGTCCAACAATGAGCAGTTCTTC,CSAKKRGQSNNEQFF